The rows below give T cell receptor beta chains drawn from one sample of a study of shared clonotypes between healthy human individuals. TCRdb keeps only in-frame clones here, not all; method: immunoSEQ multiplex PCR. The sample consists of 550,000 to 750,000 clones, around 95% of them appearing once. Sequenced material: naive CD8+ T cells sorted from blood. These receptors were obtained from a woman aged 25 to 39 in good health. Both conserved end residues are part of each CDR3. D genes are given only for firm matches. The size of a clone is reported for some rows only, either as once, few or many, or as a class for expanded clones.

TRBJ1-2,TRBD1,TRBV6-5,14,.,TGTGCCAGCAGTTACGAAGGGACAGGGTATGGCTACACCTTC,CASSYEGTGYGYTF
TRBJ2-7,.,TRBV6-1,14,.,TGTGCCAGCAGGGGGACTGGGGGCTCCTACGAGCAGTACTTC,CASRGTGGSYEQYF
TRBJ2-7,.,TRBV27,14,.,TGTGCCAGCAGTGACCGACAGGCATACGACGAGCAGTACTTC,CASSDRQAYDEQYF
TRBJ2-1,.,TRBV10-2,10,.,TGCGCCAGCAGTGAGAGTGAGCAGTTCTTC,CASSESEQFF
TRBJ1-1,.,TRBV27,13,.,TGTGCCAGCAGATTCGGGGGAAACACTGAAGCTTTCTTT,CASRFGGNTEAFF
TRBJ2-1,TRBD2,TRBV14,16,.,TGTGCCAGCAGCCCGGGGGTAGCGGGAGAATACAATGAGCAGTTCTTC,CASSPGVAGEYNEQFF
TRBJ1-1,.,TRBV19,18,.,TGTGCCAGTAGTATCTCCGCCAGGGGCCTTTACATGAACACTGAAGCTTTCTTT,CASSISARGLYMNTEAFF
TRBJ1-2,.,TRBV5-8,14,.,TGTGCCAGCAGCTCCGGGGGGGGAGATTATGGCTACACCTTC,CASSSGGGDYGYTF
TRBJ2-1,.,TRBV10-1,11,.,TGCGCCAGCAGTTCGGGTGTAAGGCAGTTCTTC,CASSSGVRQFF
TRBJ2-1,TRBD1,TRBV27,19,.,TGTGCCAGCAGTTTACCGGGACAGGGGCGAAACGCTGTTAACAATGAGCAGTTCTTC,CASSLPGQGRNAVNNEQFF
TRBJ2-2,.,TRBV14,17,.,TGTGCCAGCAGCCAAGATCTCTCCACGCTCGGCACCGGGGAGCTGTTTTTT,CASSQDLSTLGTGELFF
TRBJ2-3,TRBD2,TRBV29-1,16,once,TGCAGCGTGGACGGAAGGGACTACCTGCCGACAGATACGCAGTATTTT,CSVDGRDYLPTDTQYF
TRBJ1-6,TRBD1,TRBV6-1,12,.,TGTGCCAGCTCAGGGGGGGAGGCACCCCTCCACTTT,CASSGGEAPLHF
TRBJ2-4,.,TRBV28,14,.,TGTGCCAGCAGTTTACAGGGCTGGATGAACATTCAGTACTTC,CASSLQGWMNIQYF
TRBJ2-7,.,TRBV19,14,.,TGTGCCAGTAGTTCCCCCCGGGATGAGTACGAGCAGTACTTC,CASSSPRDEYEQYF
TRBJ2-1,.,TRBV7-8,15,once,TGTGCCAGCAGCAGCAGACTAGTACCCTACAATGAGCAGTTCTTC,CASSSRLVPYNEQFF
TRBJ2-1,TRBD2,TRBV14,17,once,TGTGCCAGCAGCCAATGGACTAGCGGGAGGCTGTTCGATGAGCAGTTCTTC,CASSQWTSGRLFDEQFF
TRBJ2-1,TRBD2,TRBV19,14,.,TGTGCCAGTAACGGAGGGACTAGCTACAATGAGCAGTTCTTC,CASNGGTSYNEQFF
TRBJ1-1,.,TRBV6-6,14,once,TGTGCCAGCAGTTACGGACGAGAGAACACTGAAGCTTTCTTT,CASSYGRENTEAFF
TRBJ1-1,.,TRBV10-3,14,.,TGTGCCATCAGTGAGGGGGCTAAAAACACTGAAGCTTTCTTT,CAISEGAKNTEAFF
TRBJ2-7,TRBD2,TRBV28,15,.,TGTGCCAGCAGTCCGCTTAGCGGGAGTATGTACGAGCAGTACTTC,CASSPLSGSMYEQYF
TRBJ2-1,.,TRBV4-1,13,once,TGCGCCAGCAGCCCGCCCCCCTACAATGAGCAGTTCTTC,CASSPPPYNEQFF
TRBJ2-1,TRBD1,TRBV15,14,.,TGTGCCACCAGCAGACCCGACAGGGTTGATGAGCAGTTCTTC,CATSRPDRVDEQFF
TRBJ1-1,TRBD1,TRBV6-5,13,.,TGTGCCAGCAGTTACGACAGGGGCACTGAAGCTTTCTTT,CASSYDRGTEAFF
TRBJ2-7,.,TRBV27,13,.,TGTGCCAGCAGTCCCAAGTCATGGGACGAGCAGTACTTC,CASSPKSWDEQYF
TRBJ2-1,.,TRBV27,15,.,TGTGCCAGCGCCTTGGGGCGTGACTCCTACAATGAGCAGTTCTTC,CASALGRDSYNEQFF
TRBJ2-1,.,TRBV10-1,13,.,TGCGCCAGCAGTGAGTCCCGGTACAATGAGCAGTTCTTC,CASSESRYNEQFF
TRBJ1-2,.,TRBV12-5,16,.,TGTGCTAGTGGTTTGGTCGTCTCCGAAGCTAACTATGGCTACACCTTC,CASGLVVSEANYGYTF
TRBJ2-7,.,TRBV29-1,16,.,TGCAGCGTTGCCGCCGAATCAATCTTGGGGGGATTCGAGCAGTACTTC,CSVAAESILGGFEQYF
TRBJ2-1,TRBD2,TRBV5-1,20,.,TGCGCCAGCAGCGTCAAGGACCCAATCAGACTAGCCCAACCCTCCAATGAGCAGTTCTTC,CASSVKDPIRLAQPSNEQFF
TRBJ2-1,.,TRBV29-1,10,.,TGCAGCGTTGTGGCCAATGAGCAGTTCTTC,CSVVANEQFF
TRBJ2-7,.,TRBV7-4,13,.,TGTGCCAGCAGCCCAGGGACGTTGGGGGAGCAGTACTTC,CASSPGTLGEQYF
TRBJ2-5,.,TRBV21-1,20,.,TGTGCCAGCAGCAAAGCAACCTCCGGACTAGCGGGAGTTCGCCAAGAGACCCAGTACTTC,CASSKATSGLAGVRQETQYF
TRBJ2-7,.,TRBV28,13,.,TGTGCCAGCAGTTTTAACAGATACTACGAGCAGTACTTC,CASSFNRYYEQYF
TRBJ2-1,TRBD2,TRBV27,15,.,TGTGCCAGCTCTCCGGGGACTAGCCTTCCTAATGAGCAGTTCTTC,CASSPGTSLPNEQFF
TRBJ2-7,.,TRBV2,13,.,TGTGCCAGCACGTTGTGGGGGGACTACGAGCAGTACTTC,CASTLWGDYEQYF
TRBJ2-7,.,TRBV28,14,.,TGTGCCAGCAGTTTAAGGACGGACAACTACGAGCAGTACTTC,CASSLRTDNYEQYF
TRBJ2-2,.,TRBV28,14,.,TGTGCCAGCAGGACTGACATTATGACCGGGGAGCTGTTTTTT,CASRTDIMTGELFF
TRBJ2-7,TRBD1,TRBV13,16,.,TGTGCCAGCAGCTCATCTGGACAGGGGAGCTCCTACGAGCAGTACTTC,CASSSSGQGSSYEQYF
TRBJ2-1,TRBD1,TRBV5-1,17,.,TGCGCCAGCAGCTTGTTTGGGTCAGGGGGCCAAGGCGGCGAGCAGTTCTTC,CASSLFGSGGQGGEQFF
TRBJ2-6,.,TRBV27,17,.,TGTGCCAGCCTTCCGGGACCGAAGAGCTCTGGGGCCAACGTCCTGACTTTC,CASLPGPKSSGANVLTF
TRBJ1-2,TRBD1,TRBV13,17,.,TGTGCCAGCAGCCAAGCAGGGATACAGGGGGCCAGATCTGGCTACACCTTC,CASSQAGIQGARSGYTF
TRBJ2-7,TRBD1,TRBV5-1,14,.,TGCGCCAGCAGACTTGGGGACAGGGCGAGCGAGCAGTACTTC,CASRLGDRASEQYF
TRBJ2-7,TRBD1,TRBV7-6,15,.,TGTGCCAGCAGCTTAGCTACCGACAGGGTTTATGAGCAGTACTTC,CASSLATDRVYEQYF
TRBJ2-7,.,TRBV18,13,.,TGTGCCAGCTCACCAGGCGGCTCCTACGAGCAGTACTTC,CASSPGGSYEQYF
TRBJ2-7,.,TRBV29-1,13,.,TGCAGCGTTGGTGAAGGGAGCCTCTACGAGCAGTACTTC,CSVGEGSLYEQYF
TRBJ2-1,.,TRBV11-2,11,.,TGTGCCAGCAGCTTAGGGTTTGAGCAGTTCTTC,CASSLGFEQFF
TRBJ2-5,.,TRBV7-6,14,.,TGTGCCAGCAGCTTAGGGGCAGGGCAAGAGACCCAGTACTTC,CASSLGAGQETQYF
TRBJ2-2,TRBD2,TRBV9,17,.,TGTGCCAGCAGCGCGCAAACTAGCGGGAGAGATACCGGGGAGCTGTTTTTT,CASSAQTSGRDTGELFF